This T cell receptor (beta chain) was sequenced for a study of CD8 T cells in ankylosing spondylitis. General observations from the study: Matched ankylosing spondylitis synovial fluid reportedly showed significant enrichment of disease-linked clones. Before this, some motif variants had been reported in reactive arthritis synovial fluid and blood.

This CDR3 region has 13 residues. V was trimmed by 3 bases and J by 1 base, leaving 5 bases between them. Germline CDR1 SGHTA, CDR2 FQGTGA. Remarks on this clonotype: The target antigen is unknown.

TCRdb re-analysed the 5' RACE reads in MiXCR, keeping a single row per CDR3 protein. Of under 250,000 distinct CDR3 sequences detected, around a quarter appear once; the ten largest clones hold approximately 6.6%. The origin of this receptor is a male donor with ankylosing spondylitis or in good health (not recorded which). Sequences were obtained from blood, either unsorted or a sorted T cell fraction (not recorded which). The chain has TRBV7-3 and TRBJ2-3, with D unclear. The CDR3 coding sequence is TGTGCCAGCAGCTTCAAGGGCACAGATACGCAGTATTTT. Protein: CASSFKGTDTQYF.